These T cell receptor beta chains were read from a single sample in a study of regulatory T cells in long-lasting Graves disease. TCRdb redid the calling of the multiplex PCR reads with MiXCR, one entry per CDR3 protein. This sample yields over 350,000 distinct CDR3 sequences, of which less than 15% are seen a single time; more than 15% belongs to the top ten. The same specimen was also included in a second study, on T cells in Graves' hyperthyroidism and ophthalmopathy.

Sequenced material: peripheral blood mononuclear cells (PBMCs), taken at new diagnosis, from a patient treated with antithyroid drugs. These receptors all stem from a woman between 45 and 60 years old with Graves disease. Each CDR3 is given with its conserved first and last residue. The D gene is left open where the match is weak. Size tells how often a clone was seen (once, few, many) or the class of an expanded clone, and some rows leave it out.

>TRBJ1-2|few|TRBV28|TRBD1
CASSFQRQGPGGYTF
TGTGCCAGCAGTTTCCAACGACAGGGGCCGGGCGGCTACACCTTC
>TRBJ1-3|-|TRBV9|-
CASSGQTGTGNTIYF
TGTGCCAGCAGCGGGCAAACAGGGACTGGAAACACCATATATTTT
>TRBJ1-3|many|TRBV2|TRBD1
CASAAGTGKSGSGNTIYF
TGTGCCAGCGCCGCCGGGACAGGGAAGTCTGGCTCTGGAAACACCATATATTTT
>TRBJ2-4|-|TRBV19|-
CASSISGRAKNIQYF
TGTGCCAGTAGTATTAGCGGCAGAGCCAAAAACATTCAGTACTTC
>TRBJ2-4|few|TRBV7-2|-
CASSLPSAPNIQYF
TGTGCCAGCAGCTTACCTAGCGCTCCAAACATTCAGTACTTC
>TRBJ1-1|-|TRBV6-2/TRBV6-3|-
CATACEKRGLPEAFF
TGTGCCACTGCCTGCGAAAAAAGGGGCCTGCCTGAAGCTTTCTTT
>TRBJ2-7|many|TRBV5-1|-
CASSLDGSSYEQYF
TGCGCCAGCAGCTTGGACGGGAGCTCCTACGAGCAGTACTTC
>TRBJ1-2|-|TRBV6-2/TRBV6-3|-
CATTQTSYLNYGYTF
TGTGCCACAACCCAGACCTCTTACCTTAACTATGGCTACACCTTC
>TRBJ1-4|-|TRBV9|TRBD1
CASSKDRGIEKLFF
TGTGCCAGCAGCAAGGACAGGGGAATAGAAAAACTGTTTTTT
>TRBJ1-2|many|TRBV12-3/TRBV12-4|-
CASSLWGAGYTF
TGTGCCAGCAGTTTATGGGGGGCTGGCTACACCTTC
>TRBJ2-3|many|TRBV29-1|TRBD2
CSVASSGSGVDTQYF
TGCAGCGTGGCGTCTAGCGGGAGTGGGGTAGATACGCAGTATTTT
>TRBJ2-5|many|TRBV7-3|-
CASSKQGGETQYF
TGTGCTAGCAGCAAGCAGGGGGGTGAGACCCAGTACTTC
>TRBJ2-5|many|TRBV6-2/TRBV6-3|TRBD1
CASSYSTGVGETQYF
TGTGCCAGCAGTTACTCCACAGGGGTTGGCGAGACCCAGTACTTC
>TRBJ2-5|few|TRBV7-3|TRBD2
CASSLIPGGLQETQYF
TGTGCCAGCAGCTTAATTCCGGGGGGACTCCAAGAGACCCAGTACTTC
>TRBJ1-4|few|TRBV9|-
CASSVEAGEKLFF
TGTGCCAGCAGCGTAGAGGCCGGTGAAAAACTGTTTTTT
>TRBJ1-2|-|TRBV5-1|-
CASSEENYGYTF
TGCGCCAGCAGCGAAGAAAACTATGGCTACACCTTC
>TRBJ1-1|many|TRBV28|-
CASAMNTEAFF
TGTGCCAGCGCTATGAACACTGAAGCTTTCTTT
>TRBJ1-2|few|TRBV5-1|-
CASSQTGTFSYGYTF
TGCGCCAGCAGCCAAACCGGGACATTCAGCTATGGCTACACCTTC
>TRBJ2-7|many|TRBV9|TRBD1
CASSVGTGYYEQYF
TGTGCCAGCAGCGTAGGGACAGGATACTACGAGCAGTACTTC
>TRBJ2-5|many|TRBV5-1|-
CASNDRSQETQYF
TGCGCCAGCAACGACAGGTCACAAGAGACCCAGTACTTC
>TRBJ1-1|few|TRBV10-3|-
CAINGGGGLAFF
TGTGCCATCAATGGCGGGGGGGGATTAGCTTTCTTT
>TRBJ1-2|many|TRBV7-8|-
CASSETGQYGYTF
TGTGCCAGCAGCGAAACCGGACAGTATGGCTACACCTTC
>TRBJ2-7|many|TRBV2|TRBD1
CASNIGTDYYEQYF
TGTGCCAGCAACATAGGGACAGACTACTACGAGCAGTACTTC
>TRBJ1-4|many|TRBV20-1|-
CSAIGAATNEKLFF
TGCAGTGCTATCGGGGCAGCAACTAATGAAAAACTGTTTTTT
>TRBJ2-7|-|TRBV18|-
CASSPVVGPLEQYF
TGTGCCAGCTCACCAGTAGTAGGACCCCTCGAGCAGTACTTC
>TRBJ1-1|many|TRBV28|-
CASSFSRLRMNTEAFF
TGTGCCAGCAGTTTCAGCCGACTGAGGATGAACACTGAAGCTTTCTTT
>TRBJ2-7|-|TRBV3-1|-
CASSGDTDSSSYEQYF
TGTGCCAGCAGCGGCGACACCGACTCGAGCTCCTACGAGCAGTACTTC
>TRBJ2-1|many|TRBV18|-
CASSPPVDNEQFF
TGTGCCAGCTCACCGCCGGTAGACAATGAGCAGTTCTTC
>TRBJ2-1|many|TRBV7-8|TRBD1
CASSSRTGRYNEQFF
TGTGCCAGCAGCTCGAGGACAGGGCGATACAATGAGCAGTTCTTC
>TRBJ1-2|many|TRBV2|-
CASRDQLDGYTF
TGTGCCAGCAGGGACCAACTGGATGGCTACACCTTC
>TRBJ2-7|many|TRBV20-1|TRBD2
CSAPPKSGSNEQYF
TGCAGTGCTCCGCCCAAGAGCGGGAGCAACGAGCAGTACTTC
>TRBJ2-1|-|TRBV3-1|TRBD2
CASSQASGTSGHNEQFF
TGTGCCAGCAGCCAAGCATCGGGGACTAGCGGTCACAATGAGCAGTTCTTC
>TRBJ2-7|-|TRBV10-2|-
CASSKWRGLAYEQYF
TGCGCCAGCAGTAAATGGAGAGGGCTAGCCTACGAGCAGTACTTC
>TRBJ2-7|many|TRBV3-1|TRBD2
CASSPDGGGRPYEQYF
TGTGCCAGCAGCCCGGACGGTGGCGGGAGGCCTTACGAGCAGTACTTC
>TRBJ1-5|-|TRBV20-1|-
CSAQSTRSNQPQHF
TGCAGTGCCCAGTCGACCAGGAGCAATCAGCCCCAGCATTTT
>TRBJ2-7|few|TRBV12-3/TRBV12-4|-
CASSLYVGGDRYEQYF
TGTGCCAGCAGTTTATATGTCGGCGGGGACCGGTACGAGCAGTACTTC
>TRBJ2-1|many|TRBV28|TRBD2
CASSSGGARNEQFF
TGTGCCAGCAGTTCGGGGGGAGCGAGAAATGAGCAGTTCTTC
>TRBJ1-1|few|TRBV29-1|-
CSVYKGGVTEAFF
TGCAGCGTCTATAAAGGGGGGGTCACTGAAGCTTTCTTT
>TRBJ2-5|many|TRBV12-3/TRBV12-4|-
CASSFRRQETQYF
TGTGCCAGCAGTTTTAGACGCCAAGAGACCCAGTACTTC
>TRBJ2-1|few|TRBV27|-
CASSFAPAQSAYNEQFF
TGTGCCAGCAGTTTCGCCCCCGCGCAGAGCGCTTACAATGAGCAGTTCTTC
>TRBJ1-1|-|TRBV7-9|-
CASSLAQGPREAFF
TGTGCCAGCAGCTTAGCACAGGGTCCAAGGGAAGCTTTCTTT
>TRBJ2-2|many|TRBV30|-
CAWSVDDTGELFF
TGTGCCTGGAGTGTAGACGACACCGGGGAGCTGTTTTTT
>TRBJ1-2|few|TRBV29-1|-
CSVGADYGYTF
TGCAGCGTTGGGGCCGACTATGGCTACACCTTC
>TRBJ2-7|few|TRBV6-5|-
CASSFWAGYEQYF
TGTGCCAGCAGTTTCTGGGCGGGATACGAGCAGTACTTC
>TRBJ2-3|-|TRBV7-6|TRBD2
CASSLYGRASDTQYF
TGTGCCAGCAGCTTGTACGGGAGGGCCAGTGATACGCAGTATTTT
>TRBJ2-3|few|TRBV20-1|-
CSARDPVGQNTDTQYF
TGCAGTGCTAGAGATCCGGTAGGACAGAACACAGATACGCAGTATTTT
>TRBJ1-1|many|TRBV20-1|-
CSASNKLSEAFF
TGCAGTGCTAGTAACAAACTTTCTGAAGCTTTCTTT
>TRBJ2-1|-|TRBV5-1|-
CASSSPPGFNEQFF
TGCGCCAGCAGCTCCCCCCCAGGGTTCAATGAGCAGTTCTTC
>TRBJ2-3|many|TRBV7-2|-
CASSSLSRADTQYF
TGTGCCAGCAGCAGCCTCTCTAGAGCAGATACGCAGTATTTT
>TRBJ2-4|many|TRBV7-8|TRBD2
CASSLEGRAHIQYF
TGTGCCAGCAGCTTAGAAGGGAGGGCGCACATTCAGTACTTC
>TRBJ1-3|many|TRBV12-3/TRBV12-4|TRBD1
CASSPRDRGFGNTIYF
TGTGCCAGCAGTCCCCGGGACAGGGGGTTTGGAAACACCATATATTTT